This TCR beta chain was documented in a study of T cells in tuberculosis. Study details: IGRA-negative adolescents, IGRA-positive adolescents with latent tuberculosis and adults with active tuberculosis formed this South African cohort.

General study results and limits: A GMM-specific repertoire classifier reached about 85% accuracy, AUROC roughly 0.87.

At study entry, adolescents had tuberculin skin tests and IGRA screening. A remark on this clone: The antigen remains undetermined.

V shed 6 bases and J 4 bases; nucleotides not matched to a gene: 7. Germline CDR1 is SGHTA and CDR2 is FQGNSA. The CDR3 loop spans 15 amino acids. Using immunoSEQ multiplex PCR, the repertoire was profiled, and TCRdb retains in-frame clones only, with some absent. Among fewer than 55,000 clones listed, about 95% were seen once. This clonotype was sampled from a donor aged 10-30 years with latent tuberculosis or without tuberculosis infection. The chain couples TRBV7-2 to TRBJ2-3; 10 nucleotides line up with TRBD2. The sample was PBMCs. CDR3 nucleotides: TGTGCCAGCAGAAAAGCGGGAGGGCGGTCAGATACGCAGTATTTT. Amino acid sequence: CASRKAGGRSDTQYF.